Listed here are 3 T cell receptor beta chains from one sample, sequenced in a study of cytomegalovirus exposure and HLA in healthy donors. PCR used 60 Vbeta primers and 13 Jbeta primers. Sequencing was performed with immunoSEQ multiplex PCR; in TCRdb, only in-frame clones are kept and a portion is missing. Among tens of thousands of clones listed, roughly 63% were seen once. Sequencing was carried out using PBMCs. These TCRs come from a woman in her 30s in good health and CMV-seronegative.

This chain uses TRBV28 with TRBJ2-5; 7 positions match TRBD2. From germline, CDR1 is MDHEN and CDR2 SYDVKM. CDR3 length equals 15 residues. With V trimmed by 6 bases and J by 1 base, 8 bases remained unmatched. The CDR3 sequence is CASSPWGGTQETQYF. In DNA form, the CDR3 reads TGTGCCAGCAGCCCGTGGGGGGGGACCCAAGAGACCCAGTACTTC.

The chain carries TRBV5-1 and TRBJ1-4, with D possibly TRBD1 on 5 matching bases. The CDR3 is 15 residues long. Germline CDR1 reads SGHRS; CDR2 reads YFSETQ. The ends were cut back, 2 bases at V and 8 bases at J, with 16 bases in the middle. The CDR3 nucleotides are TGCGCCAGCAGCTTCGGGAGCAGGGCTATGGAAAAACTGTTTTTT. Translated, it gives CASSFGSRAMEKLFF.

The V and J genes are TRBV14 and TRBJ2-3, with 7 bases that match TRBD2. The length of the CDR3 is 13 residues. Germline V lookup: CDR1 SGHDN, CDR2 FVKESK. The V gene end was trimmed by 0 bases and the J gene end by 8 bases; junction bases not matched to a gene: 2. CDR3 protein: CASSQDLAGTQYF. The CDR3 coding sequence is TGTGCCAGCAGCCAAGACTTAGCGGGTACGCAGTATTTT.